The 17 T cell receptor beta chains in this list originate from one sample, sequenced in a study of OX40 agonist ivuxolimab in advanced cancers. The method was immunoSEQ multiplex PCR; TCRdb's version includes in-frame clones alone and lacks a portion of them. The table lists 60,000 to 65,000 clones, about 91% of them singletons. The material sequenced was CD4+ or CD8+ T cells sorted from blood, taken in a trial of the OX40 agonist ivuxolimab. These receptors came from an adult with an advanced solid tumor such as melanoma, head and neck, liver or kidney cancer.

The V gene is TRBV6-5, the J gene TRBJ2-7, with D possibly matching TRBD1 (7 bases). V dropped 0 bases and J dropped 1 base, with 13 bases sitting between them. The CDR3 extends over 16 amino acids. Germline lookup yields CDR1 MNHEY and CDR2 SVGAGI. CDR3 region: CASSYSGGQWSYEQYF. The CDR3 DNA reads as TGTGCCAGCAGTTACTCCGGGGGACAGTGGTCCTACGAGCAGTACTTC.

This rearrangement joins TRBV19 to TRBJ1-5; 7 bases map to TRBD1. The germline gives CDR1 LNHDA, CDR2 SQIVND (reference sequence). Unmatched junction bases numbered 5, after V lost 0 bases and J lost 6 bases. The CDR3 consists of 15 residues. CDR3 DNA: TGTGCCAGTAGTATAGATCGACAGGGCGGTCAGCCCCAGCATTTT. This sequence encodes CASSIDRQGGQPQHF.

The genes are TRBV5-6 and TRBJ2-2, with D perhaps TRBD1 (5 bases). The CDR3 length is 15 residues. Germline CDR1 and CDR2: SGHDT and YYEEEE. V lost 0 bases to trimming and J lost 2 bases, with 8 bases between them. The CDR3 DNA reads TGTGCCAGCAGCTTGGGACAGAGTAACACCGGGGAGCTGTTTTTT. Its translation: CASSLGQSNTGELFF. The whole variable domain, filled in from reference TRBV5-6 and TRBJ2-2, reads DAGVTQSPTHLIKTRGQQVTLRCSPKSGHDTVSWYQQALGQGPQFIFQYYEEEERQRGNFPDRFSGHQFPNYSSELNVNALLLGDSALYLCASSLGQSNTGELFFGEGSRLTVL.

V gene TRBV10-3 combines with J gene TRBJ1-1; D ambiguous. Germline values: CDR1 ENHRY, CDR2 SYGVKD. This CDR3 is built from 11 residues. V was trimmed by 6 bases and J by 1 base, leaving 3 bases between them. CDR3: CAIRENTEAFF. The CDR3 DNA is TGTGCCATCAGAGAGAACACTGAAGCTTTCTTT.

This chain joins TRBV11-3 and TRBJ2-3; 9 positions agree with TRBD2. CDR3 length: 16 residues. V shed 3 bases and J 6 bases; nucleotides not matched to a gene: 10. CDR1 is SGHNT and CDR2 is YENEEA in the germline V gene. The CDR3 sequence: CASSLSGGRAADTQYF. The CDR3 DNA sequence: TGTGCCAGCAGCTTGTCGGGCGGGAGGGCCGCGGATACGCAGTATTTT.

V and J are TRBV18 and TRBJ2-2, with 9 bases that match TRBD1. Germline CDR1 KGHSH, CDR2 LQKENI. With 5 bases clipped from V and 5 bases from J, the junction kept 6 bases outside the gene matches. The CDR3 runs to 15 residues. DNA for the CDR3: TGTGCCAGCTCAGAACAGGGGGCGCAGACCGGGGAGCTGTTTTTT. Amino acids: CASSEQGAQTGELFF.

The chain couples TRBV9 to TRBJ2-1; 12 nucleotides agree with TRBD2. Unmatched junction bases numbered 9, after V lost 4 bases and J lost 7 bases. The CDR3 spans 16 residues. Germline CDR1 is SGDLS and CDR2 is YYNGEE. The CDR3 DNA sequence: TGTGCCAGCAGCCCAAAGACTAGCGGGAGTTATAATGAGCAGTTCTTC. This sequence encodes CASSPKTSGSYNEQFF.

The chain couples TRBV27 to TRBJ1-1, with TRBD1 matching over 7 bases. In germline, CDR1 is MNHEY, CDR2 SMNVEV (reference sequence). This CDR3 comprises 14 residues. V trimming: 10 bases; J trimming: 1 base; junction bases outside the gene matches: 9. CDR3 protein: CATRTGTANTEAFF. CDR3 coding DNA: TGTGCCACCCGAACCGGGACAGCGAACACTGAAGCTTTCTTT.

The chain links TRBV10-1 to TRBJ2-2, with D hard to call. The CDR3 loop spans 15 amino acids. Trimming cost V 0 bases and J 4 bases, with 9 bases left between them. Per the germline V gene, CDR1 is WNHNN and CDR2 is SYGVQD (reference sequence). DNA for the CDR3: TGCGCCAGCAGTGAGTCGCCGGATGGCACCGGGGAGCTGTTTTTT. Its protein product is CASSESPDGTGELFF.

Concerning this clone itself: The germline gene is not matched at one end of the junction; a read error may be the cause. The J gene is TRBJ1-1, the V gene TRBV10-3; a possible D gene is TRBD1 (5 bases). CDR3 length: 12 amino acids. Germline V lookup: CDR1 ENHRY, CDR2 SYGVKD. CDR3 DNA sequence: TGTGCCATCAGTGACGCGACAGTCTCCCGTCTCTTT. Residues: CAISDATVSRLF.

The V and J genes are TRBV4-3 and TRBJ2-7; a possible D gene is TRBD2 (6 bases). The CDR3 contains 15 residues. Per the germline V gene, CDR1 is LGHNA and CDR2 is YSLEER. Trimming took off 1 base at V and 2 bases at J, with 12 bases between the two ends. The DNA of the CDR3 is TGCGCCAGCAGCCAAGGGGTAGGGGAGGCCTACGAGCAGTACTTC. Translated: CASSQGVGEAYEQYF.

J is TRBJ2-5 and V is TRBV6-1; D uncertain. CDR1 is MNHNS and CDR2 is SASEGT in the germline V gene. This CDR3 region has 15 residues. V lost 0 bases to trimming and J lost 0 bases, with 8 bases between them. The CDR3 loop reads CASSEAKGNQETQYF. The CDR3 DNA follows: TGTGCCAGCAGTGAAGCGAAGGGAAACCAAGAGACCCAGTACTTC.

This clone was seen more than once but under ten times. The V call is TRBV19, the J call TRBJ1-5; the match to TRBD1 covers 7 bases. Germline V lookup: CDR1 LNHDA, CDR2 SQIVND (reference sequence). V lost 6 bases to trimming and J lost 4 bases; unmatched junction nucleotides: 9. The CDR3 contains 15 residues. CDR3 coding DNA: TGTGCCAGTAGCCCACAGGGGACGGGGAATCAGCCCCAGCATTTT. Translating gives CASSPQGTGNQPQHF.

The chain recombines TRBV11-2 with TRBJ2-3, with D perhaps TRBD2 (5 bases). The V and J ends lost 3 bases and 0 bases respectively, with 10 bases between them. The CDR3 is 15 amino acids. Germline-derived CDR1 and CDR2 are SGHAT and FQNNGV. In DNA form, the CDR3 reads TGTGCCAGCAGCTTCGGGGTTCCTAGCACAGATACGCAGTATTTT. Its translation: CASSFGVPSTDTQYF.

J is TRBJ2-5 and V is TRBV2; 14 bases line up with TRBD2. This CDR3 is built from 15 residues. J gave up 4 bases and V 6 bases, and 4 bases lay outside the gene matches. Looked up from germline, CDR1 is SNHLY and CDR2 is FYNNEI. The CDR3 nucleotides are TGTGCCAGCAGCCCAGGGACTAGCGGGGGAGAGACCCAGTACTTC. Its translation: CASSPGTSGGETQYF.

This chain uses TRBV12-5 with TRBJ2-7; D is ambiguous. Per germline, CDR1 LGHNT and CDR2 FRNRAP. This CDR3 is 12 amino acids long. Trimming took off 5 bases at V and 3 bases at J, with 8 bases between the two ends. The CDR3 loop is CASGSNSYEQYF. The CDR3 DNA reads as TGTGCTAGTGGTAGCAACAGCTACGAGCAGTACTTC.

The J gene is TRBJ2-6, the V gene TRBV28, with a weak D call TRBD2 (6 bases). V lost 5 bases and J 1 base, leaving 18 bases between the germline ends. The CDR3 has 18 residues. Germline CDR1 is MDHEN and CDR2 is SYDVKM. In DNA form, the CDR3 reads TGTGCCAGCAGTCAGGGCGGGACTCCCTCTTCTGGGGCCAACGTCCTGACTTTC. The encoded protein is CASSQGGTPSSGANVLTF.